The rows below give T cell receptor beta chains drawn from one sample of a study of cytomegalovirus exposure and HLA in healthy donors. The assay was immunoSEQ multiplex PCR, and TCRdb's table has in-frame clones only and misses some. Of about 140,000 clones listed, 75% are singletons. Sequenced: PBMCs. The receptors here all came from a man in his late teens or twenties in good health and CMV-seropositive. Each CDR3 is given with its conserved first and last residue. The D gene is left open where the match is weak. Clone size, where shown, is once, few, many, or a class for clones that have expanded.

size	D	J	V	DNA	CDR3
.	.	TRBJ2-7	TRBV11-2	TGTGCCAGCAACCCCGGAGAGGTCGCCGAGCAGTACTTC	CASNPGEVAEQYF
.	.	TRBJ2-2	TRBV9	TGTGCCAGCAGCGTGGCCCCTAACACCGGGGAGCTGTTTTTT	CASSVAPNTGELFF
.	TRBD2	TRBJ2-1	TRBV10-1	TGCGCCAGCAGTCAGGGACTAGCTGGTGAGCAGTTCTTC	CASSQGLAGEQFF
.	TRBD2	TRBJ2-7	TRBV7-9	TGTTCCAGCAGCTCCGGGACTAGCGGAACCTACGAGCAGTACTTC	CSSSSGTSGTYEQYF
.	.	TRBJ2-2	TRBV6-6	TGTGCCAGCAGCGCCGGAGGGGCGGTAATCGGGGAGCTGTTTTTT	CASSAGGAVIGELFF
.	.	TRBJ1-5	TRBV19	TGTGCCAGTAGTATTGGTGGGACAATCTATAGCAATCAGCCCCAGCATTTT	CASSIGGTIYSNQPQHF
few	TRBD2	TRBJ2-3	TRBV6-6	TGTGCCAGCAGTTACACTAGCGGGAGGGGAGATACGCAGTATTTT	CASSYTSGRGDTQYF
.	.	TRBJ1-1	TRBV15	TGTGCCACCAGCAGTCAAGGGGGGAACACTGAAGCTTTCTTT	CATSSQGGNTEAFF
.	TRBD2	TRBJ2-2	TRBV19	TGTGCCAGTAGTATAGTTGGACTAGCGCAGACCGGGGAGCTGTTTTTT	CASSIVGLAQTGELFF
.	.	TRBJ2-7	TRBV29-1	TGCAGCGTTAGACCCGGGACCTACGAGCAGTACTTC	CSVRPGTYEQYF
.	TRBD2	TRBJ2-7	TRBV6-6	TGTGCCAGCAGCCACGGGGGGAGGACTTCCTACGAGCAGTACTTC	CASSHGGRTSYEQYF
.	.	TRBJ2-6	TRBV28	TGTGCCAGCGTCCAGGGACACTCTGGGGCCAACGTCCTGACTTTC	CASVQGHSGANVLTF
.	TRBD2	TRBJ2-5	TRBV11-2	TGTGCCAGCAGCTTAGGACTCGGCGGGAGAAGAGAGACCCAGTACTTC	CASSLGLGGRRETQYF
.	.	TRBJ2-7	TRBV11-2	TGTGCCAGCAGCTTAGTGGGGGGAGTAAGCGGCGAGCAGTACTTC	CASSLVGGVSGEQYF
.	TRBD2	TRBJ2-5	TRBV13	TGTGCCAGCAGCCTCGCGGGACTAGCGAAAGAGACCCAGTACTTC	CASSLAGLAKETQYF